These 26 T cell receptor beta chains originate from one sample sequenced in a study of cytomegalovirus exposure and HLA in healthy donors. Repertoires were generated with immunoSEQ multiplex PCR, while TCRdb's copy carries only in-frame clones and drops some. The sample consists of about 140,000 clones, 86% of them appearing once. Sequencing was carried out using PBMCs. All receptors derive from a man between 18 and 29 years old in good health and CMV-seronegative.

The V call is TRBV29-1, the J call TRBJ2-1; TRBD2 aligns across 9 bases. The ends lost 7 bases at V and 8 bases at J; junction bases unmatched: 9. Germline CDR1 is SQVTM and CDR2 is ANQGSEA. This CDR3 region has 13 residues. This CDR3 reads CSAGGGAVDEQFF. DNA of the CDR3: TGCAGCGCCGGCGGGGGGGCGGTCGATGAGCAGTTCTTC.

J is TRBJ2-7 and V is TRBV27; 7 nucleotides line up with TRBD2. V dropped 5 bases and J dropped 9; count of bases not matched to a gene: 19. Germline CDR1 reads MNHEY; CDR2 reads SMNVEV (reference sequence). The CDR3 spans 16 residues. CDR3 sequence reads: CASSPTSGLADTRQYF. The DNA for the CDR3 is TGTGCCAGCAGTCCAACCAGTGGTCTAGCGGATACGAGGCAGTACTTC.

The V call is TRBV10-3, the J call TRBJ1-2; perhaps TRBD1 as D (6 bases). Trimming took 7 bases from V and 4 from J, leaving 13 bases between them. The CDR3 is made up of 13 amino acids. Looked up from germline, CDR1 is ENHRY and CDR2 is SYGVKD. The CDR3 spells CAITDDRFYGYTF. The CDR3 DNA is TGTGCCATCACTGACGACAGGTTCTATGGCTACACCTTC.

The rearrangement joins TRBV14 to TRBJ2-5, with 12 bases that match TRBD2. The CDR3 loop spans 16 amino acids. CDR1 is SGHDN, CDR2 FVKESK, per germline. J lost 5 bases, V lost 3 bases, and 7 bases had no gene match. The CDR3: CASSHGLAGSRETQYF. CDR3 DNA sequence: TGTGCCAGCAGCCATGGACTAGCGGGGTCTAGGGAGACCCAGTACTTC.

This clone showed up just a few times. V and J are TRBV7-2 and TRBJ2-7; D call uncertain. This CDR3 is 11 amino acids long. Germline V gives CDR1 SGHTA, CDR2 FQGNSA. V lost 2 bases and J 3 bases, leaving 2 bases between the germline ends. CDR3 DNA: TGTGCCAGCAGCTTACGCTACGAGCAGTACTTC. The encoded protein is CASSLRYEQYF.

The chain is built from TRBV2 and TRBJ2-1, with 7 positions matching TRBD2. With 6 bases clipped from V and 7 bases from J, the junction kept 6 bases outside the gene matches. The CDR3 length is 13 residues. Germline-derived CDR1 and CDR2 are SNHLY and FYNNEI. CDR3: CASRLGEGNEQFF. CDR3 DNA: TGTGCCAGCAGACTAGGGGAGGGGAATGAGCAGTTCTTC.

The chain is built from TRBV27 and TRBJ1-2; 7 bases fit TRBD1. The ends lost 5 bases at V and 7 bases at J; junction bases unmatched: 7. Per the germline V gene, CDR1 is MNHEY and CDR2 is SMNVEV (reference sequence). This CDR3 is built from 13 residues. DNA for the CDR3: TGTGCCAGCAGTGGACAGGAATCGGTTGGCTACACCTTC. Protein: CASSGQESVGYTF.

The chain employs TRBV5-6 and TRBJ2-2; unclear D gene. Trimming stripped 2 bases from V and 1 base from J, with 15 bases between. CDR1 and CDR2 (germline): SGHDT, YYEEEE. The length of the CDR3 is 17 residues. As DNA, the CDR3 is TGTGCCAGCAGCTTTCTGTTAGGCGGCCTGAACACCGGGGAGCTGTTTTTT. Translation: CASSFLLGGLNTGELFF. Full variable domain (missing parts from reference TRBV5-6 and TRBJ2-2): DAGVTQSPTHLIKTRGQQVTLRCSPKSGHDTVSWYQQALGQGPQFIFQYYEEEERQRGNFPDRFSGHQFPNYSSELNVNALLLGDSALYLCASSFLLGGLNTGELFFGEGSRLTVL.

The rearrangement links TRBV6-1 to TRBJ2-1; a weak D match, TRBD2 (6 bases). Germline V gives CDR1 MNHNS, CDR2 SASEGT. Trimming pared 8 bases from V and 0 bases from J, leaving 8 bases between. The CDR3 length is 13 residues. CDR3 DNA sequence: TGTGCCAGCGGGGGGAGCTCCTACAATGAGCAGTTCTTC. The encoded protein is CASGGSSYNEQFF.

V is TRBV18 and J is TRBJ1-5; no clear D gene. Germline V gene sequence: CDR1 KGHSH, CDR2 LQKENI. The length of the CDR3 is 12 residues. V gave up 3 bases and J gave up 3 bases, with 3 bases separating them. The CDR3 nucleotides are TGTGCCAGCTCACCCTTCAATCAGCCCCAGCATTTT. As protein: CASSPFNQPQHF.

The chain recombines TRBV5-1 with TRBJ2-6, with D perhaps TRBD2 (6 bases). Deletions cut 4 bases from V and 2 bases from J, with 10 bases between. Germline V gene sequence: CDR1 SGHRS, CDR2 YFSETQ. The CDR3 consists of 15 residues. The DNA of the CDR3 is TGCGCCAGCAGCGGGGACTTTACTGGGGCCAACGTCCTGACTTTC. Amino acids: CASSGDFTGANVLTF.

This chain uses TRBV5-4 with TRBJ1-5, with D possibly matching TRBD1 (6 bases). From germline, CDR1 is SGHNT and CDR2 YYREEE (reference sequence). Trimming removed 3 bases at V and 7 bases at J, with 14 bases between. The CDR3 totals 14 residues. Written as DNA, the CDR3 is TGTGCCAGCAGCTCGCAGGGGACGGGGCAGCCCCAGCATTTT. This codes for CASSSQGTGQPQHF.

The rearrangement links TRBV4-1 to TRBJ2-3; D not resolved. The CDR3 runs to 14 residues. Trimming cost V 0 bases and J 2 bases, with 6 bases left between them. Germline V CDR1 and CDR2: MGHRA, YSYEKL. The CDR3 loop reads CASSQDINTDTQYF. The DNA for the CDR3 is TGCGCCAGCAGCCAAGATATAAACACAGATACGCAGTATTTT.

This clone showed up just once. The chain carries TRBV19 and TRBJ1-2; no clear D. CDR3 size: 13 residues. Germline V gene sequence: CDR1 LNHDA, CDR2 SQIVND (reference sequence). Deletions cut 2 bases from V and 4 bases from J, with 8 bases between. Written as DNA, the CDR3 is TGTGCCAGTAGTATAATTGGCAGCTATGGCTACACCTTC. It encodes CASSIIGSYGYTF.

The chain recombines TRBV2 with TRBJ1-4, with a tentative D call TRBD1 (6 bases). Germline CDR1 reads SNHLY; CDR2 reads FYNNEI. This CDR3 has 14 residues. Trimming removed 3 bases at V and 4 bases at J, with 9 bases between. This CDR3 is CASSDGGLNEKLFF. The CDR3 coding sequence is TGTGCCAGCAGTGATGGGGGCCTTAATGAAAAACTGTTTTTT.

The gene calls are TRBV5-4 and TRBJ1-2; possibly TRBD1 for D (5 bases). The CDR3 runs 11 residues. Trimming removed 6 bases from V and 5 bases from J, with 8 bases in between. Germline CDR1 and CDR2: SGHNT and YYREEE (reference sequence). The CDR3 DNA reads as TGTGCCAGCACGGGGGGGTATGGCTACACCTTC. Its translation is CASTGGYGYTF.

The rearrangement joins TRBV4-1 to TRBJ2-1, with D tentatively TRBD1 (6 bases). Germline loops: CDR1 MGHRA, CDR2 YSYEKL. CDR3 length equals 17 residues. Trimming stripped 4 bases from V and 7 bases from J, with 23 bases between. CDR3 bases: TGCGCCAGCAGCCCACCTGCAGGGGAAATACGTTCTAATGAGCAGTTCTTC. Residues: CASSPPAGEIRSNEQFF.

The chain joins TRBV27 to TRBJ1-5; 8 bases line up with TRBD1. V shed 3 bases and J 3 bases; nucleotides not matched to a gene: 10. This CDR3 is built from 17 residues. The germline CDR1 and CDR2 sequences are MNHEY and SMNVEV (reference sequence). In nucleotides, the CDR3 is TGTGCCAGCAGTTTCTCGGGAGACAGGGGCTCCAATCAGCCCCAGCATTTT. The encoded protein is CASSFSGDRGSNQPQHF.

The J gene is TRBJ1-6, the V gene TRBV7-9, with D possibly being TRBD1 (5 bases). CDR3 length equals 15 residues. Germline CDR1 reads SEHNR; CDR2 reads FQNEAQ (reference sequence). Trimming shortened V by 4 bases and J by 8 bases, and 15 bases separated the two germline ends. The CDR3 coding sequence is TGTGCCAGCAGCTCCTTTTCAGGGAGGTATTCACCCCTCCACTTT. Its protein is CASSSFSGRYSPLHF.

CDR3 nucleotide sequence: TGTGCCAGTAGTCTTCAGGGCGGGGCGGGCAATGAGCAGTTCTTC. Translation: CASSLQGGAGNEQFF. The chain employs TRBV19 and TRBJ2-1; weak D call: TRBD2 (6 bases). Germline CDR1 LNHDA, CDR2 SQIVND (reference sequence). Trimming took off 5 bases at V and 6 bases at J, with 17 bases between the two ends. There are 15 residues in the CDR3.

The V call is TRBV29-1, the J call TRBJ2-7; D is undetermined. Germline assignment: CDR1 SQVTM and CDR2 ANQGSEA. This CDR3 comprises 14 residues. Between the trimmed V and J ends, which lost 1 base and 4 bases, there was a span of 14 bases. In DNA, the CDR3 is TGCAGCGTTGAAGGAGGCAGTATGGAGTACGAGCAGTACTTC. It encodes CSVEGGSMEYEQYF.

The rearrangement links TRBV30 to TRBJ2-1, with 11 bases matching TRBD2. The CDR3 extends over 15 amino acids. With 0 bases clipped from V and 9 bases from J, the junction kept 7 bases outside the gene matches. CDR1 and CDR2 from the germline V gene are GTSNPN and SVGIG (reference sequence). CDR3 sequence reads: CAWSVNSGRASEQFF. The CDR3 DNA is TGTGCCTGGAGTGTCAATAGCGGGAGGGCCAGTGAGCAGTTCTTC.

V is TRBV7-9 and J is TRBJ2-5; TRBD1 matches 9 bases. This CDR3 is built from 13 residues. Germline lookup yields CDR1 SEHNR and CDR2 FQNEAQ (reference sequence). Trimming cost V 6 bases and J 5 bases; bases outside gene matches: 4. CDR3 protein: CASSRGQGETQYF. Written as DNA, the CDR3 is TGTGCCAGCAGTCGCGGACAGGGGGAGACCCAGTACTTC.

The V gene is TRBV5-4, the J gene TRBJ2-5, with a weak D call TRBD1 (5 bases). This CDR3 has 14 amino acids. Trimming left V 4 bases short and J 5 bases short, with 15 bases between. From germline, CDR1 is SGHNT and CDR2 YYREEE (reference sequence). The CDR3 DNA follows: TGTGCCAGCAGCCCGAGACAGAGCGCGGAGACCCAGTACTTC. Its protein product is CASSPRQSAETQYF. Complete variable domain (other parts from reference TRBV5-4 and TRBJ2-5): ETGVTQSPTHLIKTRGQQVTLRCSSQSGHNTVSWYQQALGQGPQFIFQYYREEENGRGNFPPRFSGLQFPNYSSELNVNALELDDSALYLCASSPRQSAETQYFGPGTRLLVL.

Only one count was recorded for this clone. The junction does not match germline at one end; this may be a read error. The chain carries TRBV11-2 and TRBJ2-5; 7 bases line up with TRBD1. CDR1 is SGHAT and CDR2 is FQNNGV in the germline V gene. There are 13 residues in the CDR3. CDR3 amino acids: CATSRGSQETQYF. The CDR3 region has the DNA TGTGCCACCAGCAGGGGGTCCCAAGAGACCCAGTACTTC.

The rearrangement uses TRBV7-9 and TRBJ2-7; the D is unclear. In germline, CDR1 is SEHNR, CDR2 FQNEAQ (reference sequence). Trimming cost V 1 base and J 3 bases, with 4 bases left between them. The CDR3 spans 12 residues. This CDR3 is CASSLGVYEQYF. The CDR3 bases are TGTGCCAGCAGCTTAGGAGTCTACGAGCAGTACTTC. Based on the CDR3 plus reference TRBV7-9 and TRBJ2-7, the full variable domain is DTGVSQNPRHKITKRGQNVTFRCDPISEHNRLYWYRQTLGQGPEFLTYFQNEAQLEKSRLLSDRFSAERPKGSFSTLEIQRTEQGDSAMYLCASSLGVYEQYFGPGTRLTVT.